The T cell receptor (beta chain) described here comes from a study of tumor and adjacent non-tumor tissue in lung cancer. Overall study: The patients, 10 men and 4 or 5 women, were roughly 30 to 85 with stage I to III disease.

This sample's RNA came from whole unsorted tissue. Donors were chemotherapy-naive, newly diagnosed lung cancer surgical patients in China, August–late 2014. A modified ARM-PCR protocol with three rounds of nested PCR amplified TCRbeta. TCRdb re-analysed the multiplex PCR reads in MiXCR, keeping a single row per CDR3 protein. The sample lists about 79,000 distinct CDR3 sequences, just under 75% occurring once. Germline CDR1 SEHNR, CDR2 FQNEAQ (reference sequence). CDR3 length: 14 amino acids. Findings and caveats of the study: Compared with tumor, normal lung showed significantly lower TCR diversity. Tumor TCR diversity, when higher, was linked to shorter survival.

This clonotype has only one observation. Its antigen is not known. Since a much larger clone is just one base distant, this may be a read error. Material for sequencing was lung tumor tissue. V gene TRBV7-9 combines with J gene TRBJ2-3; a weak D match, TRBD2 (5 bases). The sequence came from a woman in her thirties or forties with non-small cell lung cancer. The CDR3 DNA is TGTGCCAACAGCTCTCCCGGACTTCTAGATACGCAGTATTTT. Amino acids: CANSSPGLLDTQYF. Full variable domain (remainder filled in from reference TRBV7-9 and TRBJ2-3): DTGVSQNPRHKITKRGQNVTFRCDPISEHNRLYWYRQTLGQGPEFLTYFQNEAQLEKSRLLSDRFSAERPKGSFSTLEIQRTEQGDSAMYLCANSSPGLLDTQYFGPGTRLTVL.